This T cell receptor (beta chain) was recorded in a study of T cell responses to AZD1222 COVID-19 vaccine (dated by TCRdb to the early 2020s). Regarding the complete study: TCR sequencing was performed for 230 to 250 trial participants, of whom about 200 were given two doses of AZD1222 and approximately 26 were given two doses of MenACWY control vaccine. Enrollment into the trials was organized by age into subgroups of 18-55, 56-69 and 70-plus years, and those subgroups contained about 160, 30 and 59 TCR-sequenced participants, respectively. Broad study findings and their caveats: The 56-69-year group was small, and its depth increase did not reach significance, likely because of low power. Participants were mostly white British, with more females than males. The authors suggested clonal diversity may have been underestimated. Because no samples from the day 14 peak response were available, repertoires could be characterized only after the peak T cell response. CD4 TCRs associated with the vaccine covered the entire spike protein, and the dominant responses were in regions 160-218 and 743-854. Conclusions about previously exposed vaccinees were limited because only six or seven AZD1222 recipients were SARS-CoV-2 seropositive at baseline. Reportedly, close to half of the unique spike-specific TCRs recognized epitopes lying outside the regions that are mutated in the B.1.351 and B.1.1.7 variants. After two AZD1222 doses, both the breadth and the depth of spike-specific TCRs were significantly higher than at day 0 and than in MenACWY recipients.

In light of the paper, this sample's time point label describes: about 28 days (+/-7) after the second vaccine dose. Because spike-specific TCR depth and breadth did not differ between the two schedules, AZD1222 recipients who got a second dose at roughly 4 weeks were pooled with those who got a second dose at roughly 12 weeks. The vaccinee samples were drawn from two UK trials, COV001 and COV002, one of which was a single-blind randomized controlled phase 2/3 trial testing AZD1222 (ChAdOx1 nCoV-19) in healthy adults. For TCRbeta chain sequencing, PBMC samples were collected from trial participants at day 0 and at day 28 after the second dose. A remark on this clone: The specificity of this receptor is unknown. No per-base quality is available; no much larger clone lies one base away.

The CDR3 regions of human TCRbeta chains were analyzed by immunosequencing. The original methods were these. Repertoire TCRs were checked for matches against a reference library of SARS-CoV-2-specific TCRs that had been generated using the MIRA antigen-specificity platform. Breadth was defined as the fraction of unique TCRs that were SARS-CoV-2-associated. Depth was defined as the fraction of total T cells that were SARS-CoV-2-associated. Each spike-specific TCR was assigned to its reactive spike region and to a CD4 or CD8 class using the MIRA data. Log10-transformed breadth and depth values were compared by one-way ANOVA with Sidak's multiple comparisons tests. TCRdb re-hosts the immuneACCESS table, in-frame sequences only. Its copies lack some clones; in the studies checked, an unresolved V gene accounts for under half of them, and the cause for the rest is not known. The DNA was the basis for D and trimming; V, J and clone size are from that table. The sample table shows around 150,000 clones, and under 95% are seen once. The biggest ten clones account for 5.1% of the sample.

In the germline V gene, CDR1 corresponds to KGHSH and CDR2 to LQKENI. Trimming leaves V shorter by 3 bases and J shorter by 2 bases, with the junction holding 9 bases beyond the gene matches. The CDR3, from cysteine to phenylalanine, totals 16 residues. Only CDR3 DNA remains: 48 bases, in frame from the first base. This chain is built from TRBV18 and TRBJ2-5; the junction holds 7 bases that match TRBD1. The TCR comes from an adult who received the AZD1222 COVID-19 vaccine. This material consisted of peripheral blood, taken 28 days after the second AZD1222 dose. Read as DNA, the sequence is TGTGCCAGCTCACCGCGACAGGGCCAGGGGCAAGAGACCCAGTACTTC. It encodes CASSPRQGQGQETQYF. Joined to the reference TRBV18 and TRBJ2-5 proteins, this CDR3 gives the full variable domain: NAGVMQNPRHLVRRRGQEARLRCSPMKGHSHVYWYRQLPEEGLKFMVYLQKENIIDESGMPKERFSAEFPKEGPSILRIQQVVRGDSAAYFCASSPRQGQGQETQYFGPGTRLLVL.